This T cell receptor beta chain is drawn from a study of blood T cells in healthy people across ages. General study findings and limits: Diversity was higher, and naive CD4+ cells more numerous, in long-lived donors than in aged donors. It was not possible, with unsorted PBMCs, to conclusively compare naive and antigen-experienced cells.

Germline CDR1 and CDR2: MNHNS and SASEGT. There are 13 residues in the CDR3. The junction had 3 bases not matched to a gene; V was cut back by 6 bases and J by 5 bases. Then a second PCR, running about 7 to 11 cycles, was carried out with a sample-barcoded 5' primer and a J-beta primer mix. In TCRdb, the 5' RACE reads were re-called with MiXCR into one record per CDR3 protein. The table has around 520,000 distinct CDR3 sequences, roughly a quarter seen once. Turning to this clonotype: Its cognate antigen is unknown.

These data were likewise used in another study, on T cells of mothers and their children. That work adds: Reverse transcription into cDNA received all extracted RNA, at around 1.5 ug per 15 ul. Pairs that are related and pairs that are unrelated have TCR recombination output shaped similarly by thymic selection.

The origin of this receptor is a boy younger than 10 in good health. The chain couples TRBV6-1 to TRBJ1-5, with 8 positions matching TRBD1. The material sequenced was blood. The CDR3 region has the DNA TGTGCCAGCAGGCCGACAGGGGATCAGCCCCAGCATTTT. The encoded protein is CASRPTGDQPQHF.